The sequence of this T cell receptor (beta chain) was determined in a study of T-cell reconstitution after alpha-beta-depleted transplantation in children. Study-wide findings and caveats: From newly produced T cells came most of the T-cell counts and diversity one year after transplant. About two months after transplant, alpha-beta T cells reportedly came from several hundred expanded graft clones.

In germline, CDR1 is SGHNT, CDR2 YYREEE (reference sequence). This CDR3 comprises 15 residues. Trimming cost V 3 bases and J 2 bases, with 13 bases left between them. Preparation of the TCRbeta library involved a method that used unique molecular identifiers. TCRdb fed the PCR reads into MiXCR, producing one record per CDR3 protein. Here the sample spans fewer than 550,000 distinct CDR3 sequences, 10% being singletons. This clonotype came up a few times. Its antigen is unknown. The gene calls are TRBV5-4 and TRBJ2-3; D is possibly TRBD1 or TRBD2 (5 bases each). This receptor was taken from a child younger than 10 with inherited bone marrow failure, due to receive a stem cell transplant. The material was PBMCs, obtained before TCRalphabeta/CD19-depleted stem cell transplant. The CDR3 nucleotides are TGTGCCAGCAGCTGGCAAGGAGGACACACAGATACGCAGTATTTT. This codes for CASSWQGGHTDTQYF.